Following are 29 T cell receptor beta chains from one sample sequenced in a study of cytomegalovirus exposure and HLA in healthy donors. The PCR had 60 Vbeta and 13 Jbeta primers. Method: immunoSEQ multiplex PCR; TCRdb's copy keeps in-frame clones and lacks some. The sample includes more than 45,000 clones, approximately 84% of them seen just once. Sequencing input: PBMCs. The receptors come from a man aged 45-60 years in good health and CMV-seronegative.

This clone has just a few counts. The V gene is TRBV27, the J gene TRBJ1-6; a possible D gene is TRBD1 (5 bases). Germline V CDR1 and CDR2: MNHEY, SMNVEV (reference sequence). V lost 6 bases to trimming and J lost 0 bases, with 9 bases between them. The CDR3 consists of 15 residues. CDR3 protein: CASREQVSYNSPLHF. DNA for the CDR3: TGTGCCAGCAGAGAACAGGTCTCCTATAATTCACCCCTCCACTTT.

This chain joins TRBV27 and TRBJ2-7; D is unresolved. The ends were cut back, 3 bases at V and 6 bases at J, with 12 bases in the middle. The CDR3 runs to 13 residues. Per germline, CDR1 MNHEY and CDR2 SMNVEV (reference sequence). For the CDR3, the DNA is TGTGCCAGCAGTTTTAACCAACTCACCGAGCAGTACTTC. Protein product: CASSFNQLTEQYF.

CDR3 sequence: CASSLAKGGGENSPLHF. The DNA for the CDR3 is TGCGCCAGCAGCTTGGCCAAGGGCGGGGGAGAGAATTCACCCCTCCACTTT. The V and J genes are TRBV5-1 and TRBJ1-6; D is possibly TRBD1 (5 bases). Germline CDR1 and CDR2: SGHRS and YFSETQ. The V gene lost 0 bases and the J gene lost 7 bases, with 17 bases spanning the gap. The CDR3 consists of 17 residues.

The CDR3 region has the DNA TGTGCCAGCAGCATCGGGGGGCCGGCTGGCTACAATGAGCAGTTCTTC. Translating gives CASSIGGPAGYNEQFF. The J gene is TRBJ2-1, the V gene TRBV11-3; maybe TRBD2 (7 bases). Germline loops: CDR1 SGHNT, CDR2 YENEEA. V was trimmed by 5 bases and J by 3 bases, leaving 17 bases between them. This CDR3 is 16 amino acids long.

This chain connects TRBV7-2 to TRBJ2-3, with D hard to call. The CDR3 is 15 residues long. Per the germline V gene, CDR1 is SGHTA and CDR2 is FQGNSA. Trimming shortened V by 1 base and J by 1 base, and 9 bases separated the two germline ends. The CDR3 region has the DNA TGTGCCAGCAGCTTAGTGCCTCTAGGCACAGATACGCAGTATTTT. It encodes CASSLVPLGTDTQYF.

V is TRBV1 and J is TRBJ2-7; the DNA was not compared with TRBD2, the D call given in the table. TRBV1 is labeled a pseudogene. CDR3 length: 19 residues. The chain's CDR3 is CTSSQDGRGQRGPSYEQYF. The CDR3 DNA reads as TGCACCAGCAGCCAAGATGGCCGGGGTCAGCGGGGGCCTTCCTACGAGCAGTACTTC.

The V gene is TRBV13, the J gene TRBJ2-7, with TRBD1 identical over 9 bases. After removal of 7 bases from V and 2 bases from J, the junction contained 6 bases not matched to a gene. Germline CDR1 reads PRHDT; CDR2 reads FYEKMQ (reference sequence). This CDR3 has 14 residues. CDR3 DNA: TGTGCCAGCACCTCTAGGACAGGGGCCTACGAGCAGTACTTC. This sequence encodes CASTSRTGAYEQYF.

The CDR3 DNA reads as TGCGCCAGCAGCTTGGTAGCGGGGGCCCCGGGAGATACGCAGTATTTT. Protein: CASSLVAGAPGDTQYF. This chain connects TRBV5-1 to TRBJ2-3, with 9 bases fitting TRBD2. V trimming: 0 bases; J trimming: 5 bases; junction bases outside the gene matches: 7. The CDR3 contains 16 residues. The germline V gene encodes CDR1 SGHRS and CDR2 YFSETQ. The full variable domain, completed using reference TRBV5-1 and TRBJ2-3, is KAGVTQTPRYLIKTRGQQVTLSCSPISGHRSVSWYQQTPGQGLQFLFEYFSETQRNKGNFPGRFSGRQFSNSRSEMNVSTLELGDSALYLCASSLVAGAPGDTQYFGPGTRLTVL.

The chain combines TRBV21-1 with TRBJ1-2. TRBV21-1 counts as a pseudogene. The CDR3 loop spans 11 amino acids. The CDR3 region has the DNA TGTGCCAGCCCAACGGACTATGGCTACACCTTC. This codes for CASPTDYGYTF.

This chain connects TRBV9 to TRBJ1-3; 9 bases fit TRBD1. The CDR3 is made up of 16 amino acids. J gave up 4 bases and V 3 bases, and 8 bases lay outside the gene matches. Germline CDR1 and CDR2: SGDLS and YYNGEE. In DNA, the CDR3 is TGTGCCAGCAGCGCGGGACAGGGTTTGATAGGAAACACCATATATTTT. Protein product: CASSAGQGLIGNTIYF.

The genes are TRBV5-4 and TRBJ2-7; maybe TRBD1 (5 bases). V lost 0 bases to trimming and J lost 3 bases, with 16 bases between them. Germline CDR1 and CDR2: SGHNT and YYREEE (reference sequence). This CDR3 has 16 residues. The CDR3 region is CASSLVAWATVYEQYF. The CDR3 nucleotides are TGTGCCAGCAGCTTGGTGGCTTGGGCGACAGTCTACGAGCAGTACTTC.

The chain is built from TRBV28 and TRBJ2-7; 10 nucleotides agree with TRBD1. V was pared by 6 bases and J by 0 bases, with 8 bases of the junction left unmatched. The CDR3 has 16 residues. CDR1 and CDR2 from the germline V gene are MDHEN and SYDVKM. The CDR3 is CASRIDRDRGSYEQYF. Written as DNA, the CDR3 is TGTGCCAGCAGGATCGACCGGGACAGGGGCTCCTACGAGCAGTACTTC. The full variable domain, rest sourced from reference TRBV28 and TRBJ2-7, is DVKVTQSSRYLVKRTGEKVFLECVQDMDHENMFWYRQDPGLGLRLIYFSYDVKMKEKGDIPEGYSVSREKKERFSLILESASTNQTSMYLCASRIDRDRGSYEQYFGPGTRLTVT.

The rearrangement uses TRBV9 and TRBJ2-3; D is perhaps TRBD2 (6 bases). The CDR3 runs 15 residues. Trimming stripped 3 bases from V and 0 bases from J, with 11 bases between. Germline V gene lookup returns CDR1 SGDLS and CDR2 YYNGEE. The CDR3 region is CASSAWTTSTDTQYF. The CDR3 nucleotides are TGTGCCAGCAGCGCCTGGACTACTAGCACAGATACGCAGTATTTT.

The chain carries TRBV6-5 and TRBJ2-7; D is ambiguous. The CDR3 is made up of 14 amino acids. The V end lost 2 bases, the J end lost 2 bases, and 10 bases lay between the germline ends. The germline V gene has CDR1 MNHEY and CDR2 SVGAGI. The CDR3 nucleotides read TGTGCCAGCAGTTACGGTCCAGACACCTACGAGCAGTACTTC. Amino acids: CASSYGPDTYEQYF.

The chain recombines TRBV18 with TRBJ2-2; D is ambiguous. The CDR3 is 14 amino acids. Germline lookup yields CDR1 KGHSH and CDR2 LQKENI. With 2 bases removed from V and 7 bases from J, the gap between germline ends came to 11 bases. CDR3 loop: CASSPRLVFGELFF. The CDR3 nucleotides are TGTGCCAGCTCACCAAGGCTAGTCTTCGGGGAGCTGTTTTTT.

The CDR3 region is CASSYSGTGPYEQYF. DNA for the CDR3: TGTGCCAGCAGTTACTCCGGGACAGGACCCTACGAGCAGTACTTC. This rearrangement joins TRBV6-6 to TRBJ2-7; 8 bases align to TRBD1. V was clipped by 0 bases and J by 2 bases; unmatched bases: 3. The CDR3 has 15 residues. Germline CDR1 and CDR2: MNHNY and SVGAGI (reference sequence).

The gene calls are TRBV19 and TRBJ2-7; 11 bases are a match to TRBD1. In germline, CDR1 is LNHDA, CDR2 SQIVND (reference sequence). V trimming: 3 bases; J trimming: 5 bases; junction bases outside the gene matches: 3. The CDR3 length is 14 residues. This CDR3 is CASSIGTGGDEQYF. The DNA for the CDR3 is TGTGCCAGTAGTATTGGGACAGGGGGTGACGAGCAGTACTTC.

DNA for the CDR3: TGTGCCAGCAGCCGAATCCTACAGGGAGAATTATTCTTC. Amino acids: CASSRILQGELFF. The V gene is TRBV6-6, the J gene TRBJ2-1, with D maybe TRBD1 (6 bases). Germline assignment: CDR1 MNHNY and CDR2 SVGAGI (reference sequence). Deletions cut 6 bases from V and 16 bases from J, with 22 bases between. CDR3 length: 13 residues.

The CDR3 bases are TGTGCCAGCAGTTATCGACTAGCGGACACAGATACGCAGTATTTT. Its protein product is CASSYRLADTDTQYF. J is TRBJ2-3 and V is TRBV6-5; 9 positions agree with TRBD2. Germline CDR1 and CDR2: MNHEY and SVGAGI. This CDR3 region has 15 residues. Trimming at V came to 3 bases and at J to 2 bases, leaving 3 bases not matched to a gene.

V usage is TRBV29-1 and J usage is TRBJ2-7; D gene ambiguous. CDR1 SQVTM and CDR2 ANQGSEA come from the germline V gene. V was cut by 7 bases and J by 3 bases, with 10 bases left in between. The CDR3 totals 11 residues. The chain's CDR3 is CSARTYYEQYF. The CDR3 DNA follows: TGCAGCGCCCGAACCTACTACGAGCAGTACTTC.

This clone was recorded a few times. The V and J genes are TRBV4-1 and TRBJ2-1, with 9 nucleotides matching TRBD1. The J segment lost 3 bases and the V segment lost 5 bases, leaving 8 bases of the junction unmatched. The CDR3 contains 16 residues. The germline CDR1 and CDR2 sequences are MGHRA and YSYEKL. The CDR3: CASSGWTGANYNEQFF. For the CDR3, the DNA is TGCGCCAGCAGCGGGTGGACAGGGGCGAACTACAATGAGCAGTTCTTC.

The chain is built from TRBV10-1 and TRBJ2-7; D unresolved. CDR1 is WNHNN, CDR2 SYGVQD, per germline (reference sequence). Between the trimmed V and J ends, which lost 3 bases and 4 bases, there was a span of 10 bases. The CDR3 has 13 residues. The CDR3 nucleotides read TGCGCCAGCAGTGAAACTGGTCTGTACGAGCAGTACTTC. This translates into CASSETGLYEQYF.

The genes are TRBV5-6 and TRBJ2-1; the match to TRBD1 covers 7 bases. Germline loops: CDR1 SGHDT, CDR2 YYEEEE. V dropped 1 base and J dropped 1; count of bases not matched to a gene: 11. This CDR3 contains 18 residues. The CDR3 spells CASSLSQGLQLSYNEQFF. CDR3 DNA: TGTGCCAGCAGCTTGTCACAGGGGCTCCAACTTTCCTACAATGAGCAGTTCTTC. The full variable domain, completed using reference TRBV5-6 and TRBJ2-1, is DAGVTQSPTHLIKTRGQQVTLRCSPKSGHDTVSWYQQALGQGPQFIFQYYEEEERQRGNFPDRFSGHQFPNYSSELNVNALLLGDSALYLCASSLSQGLQLSYNEQFFGPGTRLTVL.

This sequence joins TRBV10-3 and TRBJ2-7; 9 bases map to TRBD1. The V segment lost 7 bases and the J segment 3 bases; nucleotides outside the gene matches: 7. The CDR3 spans 14 residues. Germline CDR1 and CDR2: ENHRY and SYGVKD. CDR3: CAIKEQGALYEQYF. As DNA, the CDR3 is TGTGCCATCAAAGAACAGGGGGCCCTCTACGAGCAGTACTTC.

The rearrangement links TRBV28 to TRBJ1-1, with a tentative D call TRBD1 (5 bases). Trimming removed 11 bases from V and 9 bases from J, with 13 bases in between. The CDR3 has 10 amino acids. Germline V gene data show CDR1 as MDHEN and CDR2 as SYDVKM. The CDR3 DNA reads as TGTGCCGTAGCTAGGGGTCAAGCTTTCTTT. This codes for CAVARGQAFF. The whole variable domain, remainder taken from reference TRBV28 and TRBJ1-1, is DVKVTQSSRYLVKRTGEKVFLECVQDMDHENMFWYRQDPGLGLRLIYFSYDVKMKEKGDIPEGYSVSREKKERFSLILESASTNQTSMYLCAVARGQAFFGQGTRLTVV.

The CDR3 DNA sequence: TGTGCCAGCAGCGTAGAGGGCAGGAGGACAGATACGCAGTATTTT. This sequence encodes CASSVEGRRTDTQYF. The chain employs TRBV9 and TRBJ2-3, with D perhaps matching TRBD2 (5 bases). The CDR3 is 15 amino acids. The V gene lost 0 bases and the J gene lost 3 bases, with 11 bases spanning the gap. Germline V gene sequence: CDR1 SGDLS, CDR2 YYNGEE.

The V and J genes are TRBV29-1 and TRBJ2-3, with TRBD2 matching 11 bases. Losses at the gene ends were 7 bases for V and 0 bases for J; bases not matched to a gene: 3. CDR3 length equals 14 residues. Germline-derived CDR1 and CDR2 are SQVTM and ANQGSEA. CDR3 residues: CSASSGGSTDTQYF. The CDR3 nucleotides are TGCAGCGCATCTAGCGGGGGGAGCACAGATACGCAGTATTTT.

As regards this clone: Other DNA variants within this sample encode the same CDR3. The J gene is TRBJ1-5, the V gene TRBV29-1; 9 nucleotides line up with TRBD1. Germline V gene lookup returns CDR1 SQVTM and CDR2 ANQGSEA. Trimming removed 6 bases from V and 2 bases from J; junction bases left unmatched: 2. The CDR3 has 13 residues. The CDR3 DNA sequence: TGCAGCGTCCGGGACAGGGGCAATCAGCCCCAGCATTTT. It translates to CSVRDRGNQPQHF.

The V call is TRBV30, the J call TRBJ1-6, with D possibly TRBD1 on 6 matching bases. V gave up 7 bases and J gave up 7 bases, with 17 bases separating them. The CDR3 runs 14 residues. Per the germline V gene, CDR1 is GTSNPN and CDR2 is SVGIG (reference sequence). CDR3 sequence: CALTGLRANSPLHF. CDR3 in DNA: TGTGCCTTGACAGGCCTTAGGGCGAATTCACCCCTCCACTTT.